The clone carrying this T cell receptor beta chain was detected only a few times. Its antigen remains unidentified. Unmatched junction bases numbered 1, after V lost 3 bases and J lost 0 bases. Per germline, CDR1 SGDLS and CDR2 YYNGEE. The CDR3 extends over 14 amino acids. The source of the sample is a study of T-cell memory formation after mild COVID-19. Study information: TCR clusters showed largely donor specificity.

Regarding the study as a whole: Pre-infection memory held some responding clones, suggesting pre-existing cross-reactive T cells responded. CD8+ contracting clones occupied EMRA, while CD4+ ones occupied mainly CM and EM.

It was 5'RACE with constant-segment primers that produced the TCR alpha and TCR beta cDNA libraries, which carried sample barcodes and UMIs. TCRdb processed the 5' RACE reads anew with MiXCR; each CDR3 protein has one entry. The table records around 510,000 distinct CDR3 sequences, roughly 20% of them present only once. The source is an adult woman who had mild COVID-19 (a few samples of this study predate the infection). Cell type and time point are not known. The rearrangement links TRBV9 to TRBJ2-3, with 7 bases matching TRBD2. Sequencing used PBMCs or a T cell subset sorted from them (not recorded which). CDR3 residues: CASSDSGSTDTQYF. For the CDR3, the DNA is TGTGCCAGCAGCGATAGCGGGAGCACAGATACGCAGTATTTT. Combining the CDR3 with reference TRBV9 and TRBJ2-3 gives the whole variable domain DSGVTQTPKHLITATGQRVTLRCSPRSGDLSVYWYQQSLDQGLQFLIQYYNGEERAKGNILERFSAQQFPDLHSELNLSSLELGDSALYFCASSDSGSTDTQYFGPGTRLTVL.